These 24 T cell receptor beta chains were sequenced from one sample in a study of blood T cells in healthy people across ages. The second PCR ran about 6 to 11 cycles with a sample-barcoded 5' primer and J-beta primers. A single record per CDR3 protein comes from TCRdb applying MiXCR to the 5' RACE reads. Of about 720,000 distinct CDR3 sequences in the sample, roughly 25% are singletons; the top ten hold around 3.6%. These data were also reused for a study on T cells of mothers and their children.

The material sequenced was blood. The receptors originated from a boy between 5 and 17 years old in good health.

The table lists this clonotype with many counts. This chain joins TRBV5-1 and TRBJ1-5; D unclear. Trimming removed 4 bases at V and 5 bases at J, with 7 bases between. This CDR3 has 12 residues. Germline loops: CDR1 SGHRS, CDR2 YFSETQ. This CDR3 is CASSRGDQPQHF. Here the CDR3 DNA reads TGCGCCAGCAGCCGGGGAGATCAGCCCCAGCATTTT.

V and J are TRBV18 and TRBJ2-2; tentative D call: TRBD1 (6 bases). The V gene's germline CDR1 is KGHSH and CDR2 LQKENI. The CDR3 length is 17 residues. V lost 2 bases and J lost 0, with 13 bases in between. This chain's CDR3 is CASSPFHQGTNTGELFF. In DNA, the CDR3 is TGTGCCAGCTCACCATTTCACCAGGGGACGAACACCGGGGAGCTGTTTTTT. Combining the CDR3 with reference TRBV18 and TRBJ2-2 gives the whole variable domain NAGVMQNPRHLVRRRGQEARLRCSPMKGHSHVYWYRQLPEEGLKFMVYLQKENIIDESGMPKERFSAEFPKEGPSILRIQQVVRGDSAAYFCASSPFHQGTNTGELFFGEGSRLTVL.

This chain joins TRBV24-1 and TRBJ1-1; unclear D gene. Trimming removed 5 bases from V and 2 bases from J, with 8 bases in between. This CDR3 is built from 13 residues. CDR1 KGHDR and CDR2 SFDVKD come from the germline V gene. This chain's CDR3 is CATSGAGNTEAFF. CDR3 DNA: TGTGCCACCAGTGGGGCAGGTAACACTGAAGCTTTCTTT.

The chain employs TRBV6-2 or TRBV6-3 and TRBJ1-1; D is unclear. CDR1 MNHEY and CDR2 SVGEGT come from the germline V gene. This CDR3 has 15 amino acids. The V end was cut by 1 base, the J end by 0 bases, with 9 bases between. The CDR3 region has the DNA TGTGCCAGCAGTTACTTCGCACAGTTGAACACTGAAGCTTTCTTT. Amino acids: CASSYFAQLNTEAFF.

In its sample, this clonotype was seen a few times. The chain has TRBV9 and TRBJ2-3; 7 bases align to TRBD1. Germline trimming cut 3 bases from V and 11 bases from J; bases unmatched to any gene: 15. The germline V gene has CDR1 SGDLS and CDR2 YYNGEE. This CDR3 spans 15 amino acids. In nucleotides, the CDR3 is TGTGCCAGCAGCGGCCGGGACAGCAAGGTCTTCGGGCAGTATTTT. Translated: CASSGRDSKVFGQYF.

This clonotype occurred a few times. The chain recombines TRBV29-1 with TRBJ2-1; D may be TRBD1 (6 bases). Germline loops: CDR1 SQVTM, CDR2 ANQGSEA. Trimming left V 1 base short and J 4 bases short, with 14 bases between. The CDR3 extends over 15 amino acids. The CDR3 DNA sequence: TGCAGCGTTGAAGGGGGGAACAGGGCTTACAATGAGCAGTTCTTC. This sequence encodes CSVEGGNRAYNEQFF.

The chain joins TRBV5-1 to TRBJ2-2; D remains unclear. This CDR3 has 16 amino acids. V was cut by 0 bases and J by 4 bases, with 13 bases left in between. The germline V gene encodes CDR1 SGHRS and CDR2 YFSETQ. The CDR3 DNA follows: TGCGCCAGCAGCTTGGGAGGTCCAGCGAGCACCGGGGAGCTGTTTTTT. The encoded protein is CASSLGGPASTGELFF. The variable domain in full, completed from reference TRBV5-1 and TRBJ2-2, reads KAGVTQTPRYLIKTRGQQVTLSCSPISGHRSVSWYQQTPGQGLQFLFEYFSETQRNKGNFPGRFSGRQFSNSRSEMNVSTLELGDSALYLCASSLGGPASTGELFFGEGSRLTVL.

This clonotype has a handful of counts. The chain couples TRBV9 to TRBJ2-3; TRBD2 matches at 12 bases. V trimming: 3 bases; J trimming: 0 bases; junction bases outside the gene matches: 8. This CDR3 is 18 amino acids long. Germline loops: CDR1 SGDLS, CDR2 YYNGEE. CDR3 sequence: CASSARTSGESSTDTQYF. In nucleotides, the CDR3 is TGTGCCAGCAGCGCGCGGACTAGCGGGGAAAGTAGCACAGATACGCAGTATTTT.

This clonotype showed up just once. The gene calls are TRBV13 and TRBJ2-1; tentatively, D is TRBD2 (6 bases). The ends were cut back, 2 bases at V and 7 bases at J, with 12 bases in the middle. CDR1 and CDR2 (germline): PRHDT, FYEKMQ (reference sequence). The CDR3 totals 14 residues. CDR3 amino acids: CASSLKLAGNEQFF. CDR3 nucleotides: TGTGCCAGCAGCTTAAAACTAGCAGGAAATGAGCAGTTCTTC.

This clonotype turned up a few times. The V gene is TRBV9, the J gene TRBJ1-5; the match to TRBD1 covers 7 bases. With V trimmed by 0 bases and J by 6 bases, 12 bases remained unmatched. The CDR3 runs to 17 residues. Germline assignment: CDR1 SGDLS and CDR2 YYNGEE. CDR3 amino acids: CASSVAPRGGLRQPQHF. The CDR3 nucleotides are TGTGCCAGCAGCGTAGCCCCCAGGGGGGGTCTTCGTCAGCCCCAGCATTTT.

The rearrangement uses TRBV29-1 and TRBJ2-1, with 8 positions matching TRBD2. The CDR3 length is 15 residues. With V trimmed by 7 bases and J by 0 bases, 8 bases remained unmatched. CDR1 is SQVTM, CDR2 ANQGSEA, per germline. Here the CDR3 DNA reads TGCAGCGCCGGGGGCGGGGGGATCTCCTACAATGAGCAGTTCTTC. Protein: CSAGGGGISYNEQFF.

The CDR3 reads CASSEGTSGGTDTQYF. In DNA, the CDR3 is TGTGCCAGCAGCGAGGGGACTAGCGGGGGTACAGATACGCAGTATTTT. The V call is TRBV5-6, the J call TRBJ2-3; TRBD2 matches at 14 bases. CDR3 length: 16 residues. Trimming cost V 4 bases and J 3 bases; bases outside gene matches: 4. Germline lookup yields CDR1 SGHDT and CDR2 YYEEEE.

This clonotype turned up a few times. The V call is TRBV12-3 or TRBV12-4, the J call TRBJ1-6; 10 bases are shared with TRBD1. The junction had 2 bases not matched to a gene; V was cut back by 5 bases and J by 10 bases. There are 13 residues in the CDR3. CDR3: CASSETGGSPLHF. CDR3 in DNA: TGTGCCAGCAGTGAGACAGGGGGCTCACCCCTCCACTTT.

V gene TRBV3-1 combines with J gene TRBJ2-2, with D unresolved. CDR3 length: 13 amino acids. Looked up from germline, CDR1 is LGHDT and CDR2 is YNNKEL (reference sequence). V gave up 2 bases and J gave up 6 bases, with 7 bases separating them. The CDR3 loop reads CASSQLLPGELFF. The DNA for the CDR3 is TGTGCCAGCAGCCAACTCCTCCCCGGGGAGCTGTTTTTT.

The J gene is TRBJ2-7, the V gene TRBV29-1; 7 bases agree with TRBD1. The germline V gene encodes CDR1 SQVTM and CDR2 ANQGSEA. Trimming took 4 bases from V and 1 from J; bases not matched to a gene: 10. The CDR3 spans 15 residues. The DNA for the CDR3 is TGCAGCGTTGGGGGAGCAGGGGGTGAATCCTACGAGCAGTACTTC. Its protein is CSVGGAGGESYEQYF.

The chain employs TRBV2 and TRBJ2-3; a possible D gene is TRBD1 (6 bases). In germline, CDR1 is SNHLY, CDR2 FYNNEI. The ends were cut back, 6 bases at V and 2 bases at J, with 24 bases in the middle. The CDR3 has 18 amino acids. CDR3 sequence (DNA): TGTGCCAGCAGCGTTGAGTCAGGGGCCTCTCTTGACACAGATACGCAGTATTTT. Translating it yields CASSVESGASLDTDTQYF.

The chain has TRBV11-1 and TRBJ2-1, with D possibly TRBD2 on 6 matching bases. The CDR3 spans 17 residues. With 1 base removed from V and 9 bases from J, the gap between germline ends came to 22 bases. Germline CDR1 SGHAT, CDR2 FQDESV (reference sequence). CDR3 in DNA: TGTGCCAGCAGCTTAGTGCCCAGACTAGGCCTGAGGCTTGAGCAGTTCTTC. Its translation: CASSLVPRLGLRLEQFF. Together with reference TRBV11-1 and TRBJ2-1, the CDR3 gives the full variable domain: EAEVAQSPRYKITEKSQAVAFWCDPISGHATLYWYRQILGQGPELLVQFQDESVVDDSQLPKDRFSAERLKGVDSTLKIQPAELGDSAMYLCASSLVPRLGLRLEQFFGPGTRLTVL.

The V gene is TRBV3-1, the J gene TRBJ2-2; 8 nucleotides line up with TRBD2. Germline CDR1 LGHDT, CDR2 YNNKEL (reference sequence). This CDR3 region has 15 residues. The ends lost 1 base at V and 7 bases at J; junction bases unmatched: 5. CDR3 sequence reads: CASSQAGGPIGELFF. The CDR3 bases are TGTGCCAGCAGCCAAGCGGGAGGGCCGATCGGGGAGCTGTTTTTT.

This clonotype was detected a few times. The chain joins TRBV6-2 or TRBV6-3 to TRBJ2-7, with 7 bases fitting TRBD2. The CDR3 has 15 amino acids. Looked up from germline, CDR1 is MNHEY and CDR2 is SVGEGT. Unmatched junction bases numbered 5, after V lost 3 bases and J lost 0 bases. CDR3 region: CASSYAGVSSYEQYF. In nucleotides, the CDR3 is TGTGCCAGCAGTTATGCGGGGGTGAGCTCCTACGAGCAGTACTTC.

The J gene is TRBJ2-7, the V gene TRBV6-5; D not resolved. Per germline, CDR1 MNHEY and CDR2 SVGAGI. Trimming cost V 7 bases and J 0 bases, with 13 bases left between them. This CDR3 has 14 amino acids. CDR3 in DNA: TGTGCCAGCACCTACTCCGGCAGCTCCTACGAGCAGTACTTC. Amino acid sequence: CASTYSGSSYEQYF.

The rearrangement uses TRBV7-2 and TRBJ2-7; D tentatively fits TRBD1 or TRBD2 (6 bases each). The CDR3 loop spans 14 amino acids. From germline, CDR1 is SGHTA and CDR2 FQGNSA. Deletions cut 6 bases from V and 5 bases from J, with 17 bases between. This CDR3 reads CASRFRGLGDEQYF. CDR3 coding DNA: TGTGCCAGCAGATTCCGGGGGCTTGGTGACGAGCAGTACTTC.

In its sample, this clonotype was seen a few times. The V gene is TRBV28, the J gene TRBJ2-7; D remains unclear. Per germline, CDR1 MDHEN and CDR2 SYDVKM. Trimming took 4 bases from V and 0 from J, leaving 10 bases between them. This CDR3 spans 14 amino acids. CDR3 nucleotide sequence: TGTGCCAGCAGTTCGGAACTGAACTCCTACGAGCAGTACTTC. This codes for CASSSELNSYEQYF.

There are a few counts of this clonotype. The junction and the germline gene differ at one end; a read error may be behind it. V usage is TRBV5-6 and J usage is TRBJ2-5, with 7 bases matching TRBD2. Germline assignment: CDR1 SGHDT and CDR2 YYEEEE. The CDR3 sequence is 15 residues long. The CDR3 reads CASSPGPAGEEIQYF. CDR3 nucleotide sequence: TGTGCCAGCAGCCCGGGACCGGCGGGGGAAGAGATCCAGTACTTC. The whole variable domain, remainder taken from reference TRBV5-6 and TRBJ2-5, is DAGVTQSPTHLIKTRGQQVTLRCSPKSGHDTVSWYQQALGQGPQFIFQYYEEEERQRGNFPDRFSGHQFPNYSSELNVNALLLGDSALYLCASSPGPAGEEIQYFGPGTRLLVL.

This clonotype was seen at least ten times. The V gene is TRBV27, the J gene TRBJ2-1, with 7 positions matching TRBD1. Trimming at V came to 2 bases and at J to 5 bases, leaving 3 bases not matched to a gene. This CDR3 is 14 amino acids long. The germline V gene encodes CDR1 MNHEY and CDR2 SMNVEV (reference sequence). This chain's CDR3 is CASSLQGVNNEQFF. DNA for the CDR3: TGTGCCAGCAGTTTACAGGGGGTGAACAATGAGCAGTTCTTC.